These 5 T cell receptor beta chains share one sample of origin, sequenced in a study of cytomegalovirus exposure and HLA in healthy donors. PCR primers comprised 60 Vbeta and 13 Jbeta primers. The repertoire was sequenced with immunoSEQ multiplex PCR; TCRdb's copy has only in-frame clones and lacks some. Of about 99,000 clones detected, about 77% appear once; the ten largest clones hold approximately 10%. Sequencing was done on a sample of PBMCs. Receptors were obtained from a woman aged 18-29 years in good health and CMV-seropositive.

The chain recombines TRBV9 with TRBJ2-3; D might be TRBD2 (6 bases). Trimming left V 8 bases short and J 1 base short, with 20 bases between. Germline V gene lookup returns CDR1 SGDLS and CDR2 YYNGEE. This CDR3 spans 16 amino acids. CDR3 sequence reads: CASTLAMAGRTDTQYF. The CDR3 DNA follows: TGTGCCAGTACCCTGGCGATGGCGGGACGCACAGATACGCAGTATTTT.

This clone was observed a single time. The genes are TRBV7-7 and TRBJ2-3; D is possibly TRBD1 (7 bases). Germline V gene data show CDR1 as SSHAT and CDR2 as FNYEAQ (reference sequence). This CDR3 has 15 residues. V was pared by 3 bases and J by 1 base, with 11 bases between. The CDR3 loop is CASSLGGQRTDTQYF. The CDR3 nucleotides are TGTGCCAGCAGCTTGGGGGGACAGCGCACAGATACGCAGTATTTT.

The V gene is TRBV27, the J gene TRBJ1-4; D may be TRBD1 (6 bases). CDR3 size: 16 residues. CDR1 and CDR2 from the germline V gene are MNHEY and SMNVEV (reference sequence). The ends were cut back, 3 bases at V and 8 bases at J, with 19 bases in the middle. The CDR3 sequence is CASSLIGSGVGEKLFF. CDR3 coding DNA: TGTGCCAGCAGTTTGATTGGGTCAGGGGTAGGCGAAAAACTGTTTTTT.

The chain has TRBV7-3 and TRBJ2-7; D is possibly TRBD1 (5 bases). CDR3 length equals 14 residues. V was cut by 5 bases and J by 5 bases, with 16 bases left in between. Germline V CDR1 and CDR2: SGHTA, FQGTGA. DNA for the CDR3: TGTGCCAGCAGCCCCCGCTCAGGGTCCCACGAGCAGTACTTC. It is translated as CASSPRSGSHEQYF. Complete variable domain (other parts from reference TRBV7-3 and TRBJ2-7): GAGVSQTPSNKVTEKGKYVELRCDPISGHTALYWYRQSLGQGPEFLIYFQGTGAADDSGLPNDRFFAVRPEGSVSTLKIQRTERGDSAVYLCASSPRSGSHEQYFGPGTRLTVT.

This sequence joins TRBV29-1 and TRBJ1-1; possibly TRBD1 for D (5 bases). Germline V gene sequence: CDR1 SQVTM, CDR2 ANQGSEA. CDR3 length: 13 residues. V lost 8 bases and J 5 bases, leaving 18 bases between the germline ends. CDR3 region: CSHALGAGTEAFF. The CDR3 nucleotides read TGCAGCCATGCTTTAGGGGCAGGGACTGAAGCTTTCTTT.